The rows below give T cell receptor beta chains drawn from one sample of a study of human T cells and chemical hapten exposure. TCRdb redid the calling of the RACE reads with MiXCR, one entry per CDR3 protein. The sample includes some 90,000 distinct CDR3 sequences, approximately 10% seen only once; the top ten take around 1.1%. Material: whole blood, obtained in connection with sensitization to the hapten diphenylcyclopropenone (DPC). The source of these receptors is a woman aged 25-40 years with alopecia areata. Some clones in this sample may be carry-over from other donors' samples. Both conserved end residues are part of each CDR3. D genes are given only for firm matches. Clone size appears in some rows only: once, few, many, or a class for an expanded clone.

cdr3_nt: TGCAGTGCTCAATACCCGGACAGGGAGGGCACTGAAGCTTTCTTT
cdr3_aa: CSAQYPDREGTEAFF
v_call: TRBV20-1
j_call: TRBJ1-1
clone_size: few
d_call: TRBD1

cdr3_nt: TGTGCCAGCAGCTTAACTCCCGGGACAGGGGAAGCTTTCTTT
cdr3_aa: CASSLTPGTGEAFF
v_call: TRBV7-3
j_call: TRBJ1-1
clone_size: many
d_call: TRBD1

cdr3_nt: TGCGCCAGCAGCCGTACAGGGGAGAGCACTGAAGCTTTCTTT
cdr3_aa: CASSRTGESTEAFF
v_call: TRBV5-1
j_call: TRBJ1-1
clone_size: few
d_call: TRBD1

cdr3_nt: TGCAGCGTCGGGGAGCAAGAGACCCAGTACTTC
cdr3_aa: CSVGEQETQYF
v_call: TRBV29-1
j_call: TRBJ2-5
clone_size: many
d_call: NA

cdr3_nt: TGTGCCAGCAGCGGGAACGAGGTGGAGACCCAGTACTTC
cdr3_aa: CASSGNEVETQYF
v_call: TRBV6-1
j_call: TRBJ2-5
clone_size: NA
d_call: NA

cdr3_nt: TGCGCCAGCAGCTTGGGTCAGGGGATCAATGAGCAGTTCTTC
cdr3_aa: CASSLGQGINEQFF
v_call: TRBV5-1
j_call: TRBJ2-1
clone_size: many
d_call: NA

cdr3_nt: TGTGCCAGCAGTCTAGGGGGATCGAACACTGAAGCTTTCTTT
cdr3_aa: CASSLGGSNTEAFF
v_call: TRBV7-3
j_call: TRBJ1-1
clone_size: many
d_call: NA

cdr3_nt: TGTGCCAGTACCGAGGGGGGGGCCAGTGGCAATGAGCAGTTCTTC
cdr3_aa: CASTEGGASGNEQFF
v_call: TRBV19
j_call: TRBJ2-1
clone_size: few
d_call: NA

cdr3_nt: TGTGCCAGCGGAGACAGGGGGCACAATTCACCCCTCCACTTT
cdr3_aa: CASGDRGHNSPLHF
v_call: TRBV9
j_call: TRBJ1-6
clone_size: many
d_call: TRBD1

cdr3_nt: TGTGCCAGCAGTTTACAAGACAGGAACACCGGGGAGCTGTTTTTT
cdr3_aa: CASSLQDRNTGELFF
v_call: TRBV12-3/TRBV12-4
j_call: TRBJ2-2
clone_size: NA
d_call: NA

cdr3_nt: TGCAGCGTGAGGGGGGTTTTTATCACTGAAGCTTTCTTT
cdr3_aa: CSVRGVFITEAFF
v_call: TRBV29-1
j_call: TRBJ1-1
clone_size: NA
d_call: NA

cdr3_nt: TGTGCCAGCAGACCTACAGGGATCTATGGCTACACCTTC
cdr3_aa: CASRPTGIYGYTF
v_call: TRBV28
j_call: TRBJ1-2
clone_size: many
d_call: NA

cdr3_nt: TGTGCCAGCAGCTTACGGGTTAGCACAGATACGCAGTATTTT
cdr3_aa: CASSLRVSTDTQYF
v_call: TRBV7-2
j_call: TRBJ2-3
clone_size: many
d_call: NA

cdr3_nt: TGTGCCAGCAGCAAAGTATTAAGGACAGGGGACTTTCAGCCCCAGCATTTT
cdr3_aa: CASSKVLRTGDFQPQHF
v_call: TRBV21-1
j_call: TRBJ1-5
clone_size: many
d_call: NA

cdr3_nt: TGTGCCAGCAGCCTAACGGAGGATACGCAGTATTTT
cdr3_aa: CASSLTEDTQYF
v_call: TRBV12-3/TRBV12-4
j_call: TRBJ2-3
clone_size: few
d_call: NA

cdr3_nt: TGTGCCAGCAGAAAAAACTTAGAGACCCAGTACTTC
cdr3_aa: CASRKNLETQYF
v_call: TRBV11-2
j_call: TRBJ2-5
clone_size: few
d_call: NA